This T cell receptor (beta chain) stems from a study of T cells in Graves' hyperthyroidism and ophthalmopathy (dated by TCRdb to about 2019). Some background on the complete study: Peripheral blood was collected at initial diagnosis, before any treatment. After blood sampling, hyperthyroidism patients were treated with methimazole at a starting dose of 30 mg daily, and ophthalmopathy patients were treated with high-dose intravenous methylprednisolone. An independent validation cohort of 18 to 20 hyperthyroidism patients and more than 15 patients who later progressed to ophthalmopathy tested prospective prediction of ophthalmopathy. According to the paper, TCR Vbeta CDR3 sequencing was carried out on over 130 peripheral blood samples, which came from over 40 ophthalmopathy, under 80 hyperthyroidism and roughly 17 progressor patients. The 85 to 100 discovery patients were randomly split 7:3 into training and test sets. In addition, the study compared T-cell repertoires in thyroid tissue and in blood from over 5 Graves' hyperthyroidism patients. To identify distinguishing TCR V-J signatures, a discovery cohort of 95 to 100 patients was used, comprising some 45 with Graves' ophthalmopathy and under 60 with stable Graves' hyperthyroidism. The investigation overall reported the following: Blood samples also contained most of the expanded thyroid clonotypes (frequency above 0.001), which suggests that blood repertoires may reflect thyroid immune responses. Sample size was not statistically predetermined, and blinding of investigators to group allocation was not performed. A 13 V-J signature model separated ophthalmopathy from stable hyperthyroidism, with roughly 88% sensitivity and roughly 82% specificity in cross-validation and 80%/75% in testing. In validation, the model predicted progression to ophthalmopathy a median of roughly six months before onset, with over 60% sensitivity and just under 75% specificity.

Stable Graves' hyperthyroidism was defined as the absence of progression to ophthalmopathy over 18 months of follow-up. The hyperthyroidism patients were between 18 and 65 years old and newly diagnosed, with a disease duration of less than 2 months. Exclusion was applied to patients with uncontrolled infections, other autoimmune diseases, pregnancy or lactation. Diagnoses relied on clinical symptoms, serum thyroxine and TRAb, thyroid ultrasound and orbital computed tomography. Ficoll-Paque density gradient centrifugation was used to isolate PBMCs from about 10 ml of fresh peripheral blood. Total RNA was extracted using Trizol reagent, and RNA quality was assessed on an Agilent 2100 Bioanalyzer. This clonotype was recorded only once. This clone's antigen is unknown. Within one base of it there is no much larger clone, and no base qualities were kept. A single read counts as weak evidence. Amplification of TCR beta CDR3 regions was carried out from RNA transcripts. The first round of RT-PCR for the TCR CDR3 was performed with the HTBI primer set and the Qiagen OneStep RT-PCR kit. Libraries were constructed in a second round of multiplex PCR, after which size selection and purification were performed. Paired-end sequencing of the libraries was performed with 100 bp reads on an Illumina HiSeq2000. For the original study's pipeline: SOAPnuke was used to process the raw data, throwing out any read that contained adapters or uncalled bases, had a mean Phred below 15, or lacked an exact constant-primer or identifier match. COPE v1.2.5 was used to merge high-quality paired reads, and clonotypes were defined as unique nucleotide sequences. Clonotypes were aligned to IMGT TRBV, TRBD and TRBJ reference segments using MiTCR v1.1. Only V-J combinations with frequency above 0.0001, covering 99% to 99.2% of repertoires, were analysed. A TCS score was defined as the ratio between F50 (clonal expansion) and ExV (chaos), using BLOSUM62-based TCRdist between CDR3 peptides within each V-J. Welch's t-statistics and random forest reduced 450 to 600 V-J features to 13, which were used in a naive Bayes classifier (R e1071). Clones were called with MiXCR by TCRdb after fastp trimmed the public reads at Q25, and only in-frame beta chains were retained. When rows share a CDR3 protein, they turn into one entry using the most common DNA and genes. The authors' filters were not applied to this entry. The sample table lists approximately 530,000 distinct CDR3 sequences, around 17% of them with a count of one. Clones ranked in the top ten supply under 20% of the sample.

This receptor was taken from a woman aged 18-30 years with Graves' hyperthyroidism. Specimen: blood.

CDR3 region: CSARPPSGGRGELFF. The DNA sequence follows: TGCAGTGCTAGACCCCCTAGCGGGGGGCGCGGGGAGCTGTTTTTT. The chain is encoded by TRBV20-1 joined to TRBJ2-2; a stretch of 11 junction bases matches TRBD2. V is trimmed back by 2 bases and J by 7 bases, and the junction contains 6 bases that no gene match accounts for. The CDR3 starts with the cysteine, ends with the phenylalanine, and has 15 residues. Solely the CDR3 DNA is kept, with 45 bases framed from the first base. Looking up the germline V gene (reference sequence) yields CDR1 DFQATT and CDR2 SNEGSKA.